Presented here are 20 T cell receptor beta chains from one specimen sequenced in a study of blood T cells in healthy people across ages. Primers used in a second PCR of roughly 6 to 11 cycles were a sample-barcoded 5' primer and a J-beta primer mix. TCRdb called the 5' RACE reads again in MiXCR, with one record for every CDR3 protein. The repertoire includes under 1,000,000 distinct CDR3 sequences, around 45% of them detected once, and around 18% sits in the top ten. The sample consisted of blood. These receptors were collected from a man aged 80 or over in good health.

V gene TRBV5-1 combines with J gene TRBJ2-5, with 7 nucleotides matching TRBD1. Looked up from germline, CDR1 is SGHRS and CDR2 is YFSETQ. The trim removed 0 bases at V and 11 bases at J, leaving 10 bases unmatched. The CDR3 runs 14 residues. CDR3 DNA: TGCGCCAGCAGCTTGGGACAGGGCGGCAATGAGCAGTACTTC. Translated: CASSLGQGGNEQYF.

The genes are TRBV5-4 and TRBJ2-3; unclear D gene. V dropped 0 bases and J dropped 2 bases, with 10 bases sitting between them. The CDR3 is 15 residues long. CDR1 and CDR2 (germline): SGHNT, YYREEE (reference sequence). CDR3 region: CASSLDTASTDTQYF. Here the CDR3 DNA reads TGTGCCAGCAGCTTGGACACAGCCTCCACAGATACGCAGTATTTT.

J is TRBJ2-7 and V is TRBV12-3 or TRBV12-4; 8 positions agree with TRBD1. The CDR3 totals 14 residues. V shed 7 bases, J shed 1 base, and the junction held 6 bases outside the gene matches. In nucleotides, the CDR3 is TGTGCCAGCATGTCCCGGACAGGGTCCTACGAGCAGTACTTC. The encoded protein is CASMSRTGSYEQYF.

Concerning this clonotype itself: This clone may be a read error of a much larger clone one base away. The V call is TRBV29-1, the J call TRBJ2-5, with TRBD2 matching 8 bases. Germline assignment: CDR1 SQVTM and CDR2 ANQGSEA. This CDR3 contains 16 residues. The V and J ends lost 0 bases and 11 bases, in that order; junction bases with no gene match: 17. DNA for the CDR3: TGCAGCGTTGAAGATTTTACGGGAGGGTCCTACAATGAGCAGTACTTC. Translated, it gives CSVEDFTGGSYNEQYF.

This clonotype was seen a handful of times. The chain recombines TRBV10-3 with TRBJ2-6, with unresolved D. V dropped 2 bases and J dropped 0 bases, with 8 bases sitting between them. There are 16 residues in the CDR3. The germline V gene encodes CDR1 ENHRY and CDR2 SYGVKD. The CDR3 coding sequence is TGTGCCATCAGTGAGGCCTTTTCCTCTGGGGCCAACGTCCTGACTTTC. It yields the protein CAISEAFSSGANVLTF.

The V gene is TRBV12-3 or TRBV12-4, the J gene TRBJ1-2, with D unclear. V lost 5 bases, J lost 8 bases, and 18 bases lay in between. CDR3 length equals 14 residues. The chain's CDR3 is CASSPRVSTGGYTF. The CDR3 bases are TGTGCCAGCAGTCCCCGGGTCTCGACGGGGGGCTACACCTTC.

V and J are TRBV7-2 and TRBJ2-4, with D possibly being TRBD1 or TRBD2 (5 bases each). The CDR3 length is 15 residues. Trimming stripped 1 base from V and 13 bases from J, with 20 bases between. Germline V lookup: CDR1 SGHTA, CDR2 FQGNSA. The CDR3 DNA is TGTGCCAGCAGCTTAGATCCGGGGCGAGTAGAGGAGCAGTACTTC. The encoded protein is CASSLDPGRVEEQYF.

The CDR3 DNA sequence: TGTGCCAGCAGTCCGGGGGGTGCGGGATATATAGCCGGGGAGCTGTTTTTT. Translating gives CASSPGGAGYIAGELFF. This chain joins TRBV6-6 and TRBJ2-2; 7 bases align to TRBD2. This CDR3 has 17 amino acids. Germline V gene data show CDR1 as MNHNY and CDR2 as SVGAGI (reference sequence). With 5 bases clipped from V and 6 bases from J, the junction kept 15 bases outside the gene matches.

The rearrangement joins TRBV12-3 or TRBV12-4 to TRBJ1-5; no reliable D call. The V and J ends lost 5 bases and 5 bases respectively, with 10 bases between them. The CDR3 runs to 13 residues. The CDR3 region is CASSDNGDQPQHF. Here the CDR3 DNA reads TGTGCCAGCAGTGACAACGGGGATCAGCCCCAGCATTTT.

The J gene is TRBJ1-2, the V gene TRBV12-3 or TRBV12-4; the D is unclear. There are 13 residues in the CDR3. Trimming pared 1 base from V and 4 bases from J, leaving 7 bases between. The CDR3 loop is CASSLGIFYGYTF. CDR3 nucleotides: TGTGCCAGCAGTTTAGGGATCTTCTATGGCTACACCTTC.

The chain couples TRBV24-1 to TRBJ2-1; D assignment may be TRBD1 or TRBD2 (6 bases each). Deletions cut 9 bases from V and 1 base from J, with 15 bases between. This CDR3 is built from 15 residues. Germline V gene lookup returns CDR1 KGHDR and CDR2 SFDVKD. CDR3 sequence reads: CATSGLRGSYNEQFF. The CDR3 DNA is TGTGCCACCTCGGGACTGAGGGGGTCCTACAATGAGCAGTTCTTC.

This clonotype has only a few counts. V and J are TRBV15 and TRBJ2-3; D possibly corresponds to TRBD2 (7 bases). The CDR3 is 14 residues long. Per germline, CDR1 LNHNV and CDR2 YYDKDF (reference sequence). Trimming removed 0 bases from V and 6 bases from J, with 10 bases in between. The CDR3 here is CATSREGGEDTQYF. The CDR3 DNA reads TGTGCCACCAGCAGAGAAGGGGGGGAGGATACGCAGTATTTT. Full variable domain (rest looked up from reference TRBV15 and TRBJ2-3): DAMVIQNPRYQVTQFGKPVTLSCSQTLNHNVMYWYQQKSSQAPKLLFHYYDKDFNNEADTPDNFQSRRPNTSFCFLDIRSPGLGDTAMYLCATSREGGEDTQYFGPGTRLTVL.

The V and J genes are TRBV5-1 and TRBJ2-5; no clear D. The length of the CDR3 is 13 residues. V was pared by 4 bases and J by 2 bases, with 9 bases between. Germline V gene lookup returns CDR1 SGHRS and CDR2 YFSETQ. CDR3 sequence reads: CASSVGWQETQYF. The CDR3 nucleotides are TGCGCCAGCAGCGTCGGGTGGCAAGAGACCCAGTACTTC. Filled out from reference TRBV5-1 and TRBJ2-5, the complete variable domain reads KAGVTQTPRYLIKTRGQQVTLSCSPISGHRSVSWYQQTPGQGLQFLFEYFSETQRNKGNFPGRFSGRQFSNSRSEMNVSTLELGDSALYLCASSVGWQETQYFGPGTRLLVL.

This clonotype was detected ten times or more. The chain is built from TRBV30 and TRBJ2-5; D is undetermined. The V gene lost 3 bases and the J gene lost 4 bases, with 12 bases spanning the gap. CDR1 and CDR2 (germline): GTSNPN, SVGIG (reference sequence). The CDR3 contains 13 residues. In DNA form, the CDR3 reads TGTGCCTGGAGCCACCGCCCCGGAGAGACCCAGTACTTC. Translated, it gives CAWSHRPGETQYF.

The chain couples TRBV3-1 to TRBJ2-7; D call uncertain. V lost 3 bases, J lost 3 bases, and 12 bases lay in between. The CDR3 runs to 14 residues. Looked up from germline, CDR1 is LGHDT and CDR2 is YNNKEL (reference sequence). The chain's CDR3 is CASSHFKLHYEQYF. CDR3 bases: TGTGCCAGCAGCCATTTTAAACTCCACTACGAGCAGTACTTC.

The CDR3 protein is CASGPSGSDGYTF. CDR3 DNA: TGCGCCAGCGGCCCAAGTGGAAGCGATGGCTACACCTTC. The J gene is TRBJ1-2, the V gene TRBV10-2; D not certain. Germline CDR1 WSHSY, CDR2 SAAADI. Trimming left V 8 bases short and J 6 bases short, with 16 bases between. CDR3 length: 13 residues.

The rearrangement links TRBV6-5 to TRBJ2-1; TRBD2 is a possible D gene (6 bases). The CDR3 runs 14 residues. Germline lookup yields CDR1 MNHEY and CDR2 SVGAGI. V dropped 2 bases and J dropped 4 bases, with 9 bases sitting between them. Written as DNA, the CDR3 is TGTGCCAGCAGTTACGGGCGGGGATACAATGAGCAGTTCTTC. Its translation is CASSYGRGYNEQFF.

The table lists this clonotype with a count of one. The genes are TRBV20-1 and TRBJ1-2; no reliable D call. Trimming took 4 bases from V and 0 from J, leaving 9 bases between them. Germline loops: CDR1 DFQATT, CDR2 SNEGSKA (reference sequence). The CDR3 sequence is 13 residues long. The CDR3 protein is CSAKSTPNYGYTF. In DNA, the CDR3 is TGCAGTGCTAAGTCTACTCCTAACTATGGCTACACCTTC.

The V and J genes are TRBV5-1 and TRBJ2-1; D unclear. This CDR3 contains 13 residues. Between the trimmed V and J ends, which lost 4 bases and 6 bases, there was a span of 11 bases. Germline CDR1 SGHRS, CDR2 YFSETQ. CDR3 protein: CASSDGPGNEQFF. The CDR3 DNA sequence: TGCGCCAGCAGCGACGGACCCGGCAATGAGCAGTTCTTC.

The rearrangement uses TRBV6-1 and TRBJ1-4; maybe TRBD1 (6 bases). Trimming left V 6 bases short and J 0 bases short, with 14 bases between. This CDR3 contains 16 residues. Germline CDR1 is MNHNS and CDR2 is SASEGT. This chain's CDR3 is CASSTTGSATNEKLFF. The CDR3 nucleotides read TGTGCCAGCAGCACTACAGGGAGCGCAACTAATGAAAAACTGTTTTTT.